Described below is a single T cell receptor beta chain sequence and its context. Its antigen is unknown. Per-nucleotide qualities are absent, and no much larger clonotype sits a single base away. The data were taken from a study of blood T cell repertoires in COVID-19 (dated by TCRdb to 2018 to 2020). Regarding the research as a whole: Collaborator samples came from the United States, Italy and Spain and covered acute and convalescent phases of COVID-19. The samples were drawn from two sources: the first 160 participants of the ongoing ImmuneRACE study, and fewer than 1,500 subjects contributed by 6 global collaborators. Where available, HLA class I and class II types were taken from metadata supplied by the sample provider and were not determined by assay-based typing. Subjects who had been exposed to COVID-19, were actively infected with it, or had recovered from it provided the deeply sampled blood TCRbeta repertoires that made up the dataset. Nearly every sample came with metadata listing a de-identified subject ID, COVID-19 status, age in years and sex. The prospective study material was composed of cDNA or gDNA derived from T cells, B-cell-depleted T cells, or PBMCs. The repertoires were released in a freely available public database intended as a resource for research on the immune response to SARS-CoV-2.

TCRbeta CDR3 regions were amplified from genomic DNA by means of the immunoSEQ Assay, a bias-controlled multiplex PCR. The paper's data handling went like this. Within the assay, amplification of reference gene primers was used to estimate how many nucleated cells each sample contained. Sequence reads were collapsed and filtered to measure the absolute abundance of every unique TCRbeta CDR3 rearrangement. Productive Simpson clonality was computed per sample as the square root of Simpson's diversity index over productive rearrangements. The table was pulled from immuneACCESS by TCRdb, which kept in-frame rearrangements only. Such tables lose some clones; where checked, under half of the loss comes from unresolved V genes, and the rest has no known cause. From that table come the V and J calls and clone size; the DNA was used to work out D and trimming. For this sample the table gives 30,000 to 40,000 clones, of which more than 70% were detected only once. The ten largest account for 14% of the sample.

Findings and caveats that apply to the study as a whole: The quantity of clinical and demographic metadata differed by source and by participant and was supplied without curation.

Each collaborating institution followed its own protocols to collect whole blood in K2EDTA tubes. For TCRbeta analysis, collaborators shipped samples as frozen whole blood, isolated PBMCs, or DNA extracted from either of those sample types. Sequencing used peripheral blood. This receptor was taken from a human donor with active COVID-19. The donor label of this sample is uncertain.

The CDR3: CASSAQGLETQYF. The sequenced DNA is TGTGCCAGCAGTGCACAGGGGCTGGAGACCCAGTACTTC. The V and J segments used are TRBV2 and TRBJ2-5, and TRBD1 matches 7 of the central bases. Reading from cysteine to phenylalanine, the CDR3 counts 13 amino acids. Kept here is only the CDR3 DNA, which spans 39 bases and is read in frame from base 1. The germline V end is reduced by 4 bases and the J end by 5 bases; junction bases left unmatched: 4. Reading the germline V gene gives CDR1 SNHLY and CDR2 FYNNEI.